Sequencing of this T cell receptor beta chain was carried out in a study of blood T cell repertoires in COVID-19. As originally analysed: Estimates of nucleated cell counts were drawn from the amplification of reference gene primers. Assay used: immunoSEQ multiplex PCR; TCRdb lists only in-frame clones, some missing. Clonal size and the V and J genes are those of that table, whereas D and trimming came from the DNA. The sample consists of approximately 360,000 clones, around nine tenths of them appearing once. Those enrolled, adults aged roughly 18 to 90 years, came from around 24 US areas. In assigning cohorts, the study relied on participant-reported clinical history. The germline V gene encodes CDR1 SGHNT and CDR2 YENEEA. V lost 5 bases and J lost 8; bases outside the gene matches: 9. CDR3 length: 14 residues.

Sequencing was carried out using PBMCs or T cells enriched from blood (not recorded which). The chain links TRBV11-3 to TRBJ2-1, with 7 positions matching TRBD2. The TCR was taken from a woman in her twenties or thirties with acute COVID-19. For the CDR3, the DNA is TGTGCCAGCAGCCCTATGGGGGGGTCGGATGAGCAGTTCTTC. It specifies CASSPMGGSDEQFF.